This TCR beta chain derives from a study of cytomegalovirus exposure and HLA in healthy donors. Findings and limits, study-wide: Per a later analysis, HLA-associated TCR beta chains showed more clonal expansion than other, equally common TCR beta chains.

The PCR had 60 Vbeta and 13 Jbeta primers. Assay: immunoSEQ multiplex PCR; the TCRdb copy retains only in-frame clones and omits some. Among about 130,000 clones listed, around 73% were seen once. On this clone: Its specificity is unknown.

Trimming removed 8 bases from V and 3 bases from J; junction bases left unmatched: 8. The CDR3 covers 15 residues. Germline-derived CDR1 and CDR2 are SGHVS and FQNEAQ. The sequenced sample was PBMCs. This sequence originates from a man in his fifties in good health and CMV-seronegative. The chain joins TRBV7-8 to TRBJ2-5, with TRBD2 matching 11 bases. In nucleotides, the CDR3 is TGTGCCAGCTCCATTAATAGCGGGAGGGAAGAGACCCAGTACTTC. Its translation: CASSINSGREETQYF.